The 15 T cell receptor beta chains listed next were all sequenced from one sample in a study of blood T cell repertoires in COVID-19. Sequencing was performed with immunoSEQ multiplex PCR; in TCRdb, only in-frame clones are kept and a portion is missing. The sample holds approximately 310,000 clones, around 87% seen once. Input material: peripheral blood. These receptors originate from a man aged 45-65 years with active or convalescent COVID-19.

This clone occurred once. The chain is built from TRBV5-1 and TRBJ1-5; D is undetermined. Germline assignment: CDR1 SGHRS and CDR2 YFSETQ. This CDR3 contains 14 residues. V dropped 2 bases and J dropped 5 bases, with 11 bases sitting between them. The CDR3 spells CASSFNGADQPQHF. The CDR3 nucleotides are TGCGCCAGCAGCTTTAACGGAGCGGATCAGCCCCAGCATTTT.

This sequence joins TRBV6-5 and TRBJ1-1, with TRBD1 matching 7 bases. The germline gives CDR1 MNHEY, CDR2 SVGAGI. This CDR3 has 15 amino acids. Trimming took 6 bases from V and 0 from J; bases not matched to a gene: 7. The CDR3 loop is CASSLGQPMNTEAFF. CDR3 bases: TGTGCCAGCAGCTTGGGACAGCCCATGAACACTGAAGCTTTCTTT.

The rearrangement joins TRBV2 to TRBJ2-7; possible D gene TRBD2, 5 bases. Germline V gene sequence: CDR1 SNHLY, CDR2 FYNNEI. This CDR3 has 12 amino acids. Trimming cost V 3 bases and J 7 bases, with 10 bases left between them. CDR3 nucleotides: TGTGCCAGCAGTGACGAGGGCGGAGAGCAGTACTTC. Its translation: CASSDEGGEQYF.

CDR3 DNA sequence: TGCGCCAGCAGCCAGGGACAGGGGGCTTACGAGCAGTACTTC. Translation gives CASSQGQGAYEQYF. The gene calls are TRBV4-3 and TRBJ2-7; 12 bases fit TRBD1. Looked up from germline, CDR1 is LGHNA and CDR2 is YSLEER. Trimming took 3 bases from V and 4 from J; bases not matched to a gene: 1. The CDR3 length is 14 residues.

This sequence joins TRBV29-1 and TRBJ2-3, with 8 bases fitting TRBD2. CDR1 is SQVTM, CDR2 ANQGSEA, per germline. There are 14 residues in the CDR3. V was clipped by 7 bases and J by 0 bases; unmatched bases: 6. In DNA form, the CDR3 reads TGCAGCGCCTGGGCTAGCGGGAGCACAGATACGCAGTATTTT. The encoded protein is CSAWASGSTDTQYF.

This clone was counted once. V gene TRBV19 combines with J gene TRBJ2-3, with 7 bases fitting TRBD2. This CDR3 is built from 13 residues. Germline V gene lookup returns CDR1 LNHDA and CDR2 SQIVND (reference sequence). Losses at the gene ends were 8 bases for V and 4 bases for J; bases not matched to a gene: 6. CDR3 coding DNA: TGTGCCAGTGGGGTTCGGGGGGCAGATACGCAGTATTTT. Amino acids: CASGVRGADTQYF.

The chain uses TRBV5-1 and TRBJ2-7, with TRBD1 matching over 9 bases. The length of the CDR3 is 18 residues. Germline V CDR1 and CDR2: SGHRS, YFSETQ. V shed 2 bases and J 5 bases; nucleotides not matched to a gene: 17. The CDR3 bases are TGCGCCAGCAGCTTCCCTAATACAGGGGGCGATAGGACTGACGAGCAGTACTTC. As protein: CASSFPNTGGDRTDEQYF.

V is TRBV2 and J is TRBJ1-3; D gene uncertain. Germline loops: CDR1 SNHLY, CDR2 FYNNEI. The CDR3 loop spans 13 amino acids. V lost 2 bases and J lost 4, with 6 bases in between. CDR3 in amino acids: CASSEIGGNTIYF. The CDR3 coding sequence is TGTGCCAGCAGTGAAATCGGGGGAAACACCATATATTTT.

This chain joins TRBV28 and TRBJ1-6; maybe TRBD1 (6 bases). The V gene's germline CDR1 is MDHEN and CDR2 SYDVKM. The V end lost 6 bases, the J end lost 7 bases, and 10 bases lay between the germline ends. This CDR3 spans 13 amino acids. The CDR3 loop is CASREDSNSPLHF. As DNA, the CDR3 is TGTGCCAGCAGGGAGGACAGCAATTCACCCCTCCACTTT.

This chain's CDR3 is CASSQEGQGGGEQYF. The CDR3 DNA sequence: TGCGCCAGCAGCCAAGAAGGACAGGGAGGGGGCGAGCAGTACTTC. The chain couples TRBV4-3 to TRBJ2-7, with TRBD1 as a possible D gene (8 bases). The V gene lost 0 bases and the J gene lost 6 bases, with 15 bases spanning the gap. CDR3 length equals 15 residues. Germline V gene data show CDR1 as LGHNA and CDR2 as YSLEER.

The V gene is TRBV27, the J gene TRBJ1-1, with 7 bases aligning to TRBD1. The CDR3 spans 15 residues. V was pared by 3 bases and J by 7 bases, with 11 bases of the junction left unmatched. Germline V CDR1 and CDR2: MNHEY, SMNVEV (reference sequence). The CDR3 DNA follows: TGTGCCAGCAGTTTCCAGGGGGGAGCTCTACGTGAAGCTTTCTTT. Its translation is CASSFQGGALREAFF.

Worth noting for this clone: Other nucleotide sequences from this sample produce the same CDR3. The chain joins TRBV7-2 to TRBJ1-5, with a possible D match to TRBD1 (5 bases). This CDR3 spans 15 amino acids. The V gene lost 1 base and the J gene lost 6 bases, with 13 bases spanning the gap. CDR1 is SGHTA, CDR2 FQGNSA, per germline. The CDR3 loop reads CASSLVGQGGQPQHF. For the CDR3, the DNA is TGTGCCAGCAGCTTAGTAGGGCAGGGAGGTCAGCCCCAGCATTTT.

V gene TRBV5-1 combines with J gene TRBJ2-1, with 9 bases identical to TRBD2. There are 14 residues in the CDR3. The germline gives CDR1 SGHRS, CDR2 YFSETQ. J was trimmed by 10 bases and V by 4 bases; bases with no gene match: 9. The CDR3 nucleotides read TGCGCCAGCAGCCCAGGGACTAGCCAATCAGAGCAGTTCTTC. Encoded protein: CASSPGTSQSEQFF.

The chain is built from TRBV18 and TRBJ1-5, with D hard to call. With 3 bases removed from V and 9 bases from J, the gap between germline ends came to 12 bases. Germline V gene data show CDR1 as KGHSH and CDR2 as LQKENI. The CDR3 runs to 13 residues. The CDR3 DNA sequence: TGTGCCAGCTCACCCCTAAGTCTGTGGCCCCAGCATTTT. Translated, it gives CASSPLSLWPQHF.

The chain carries TRBV19 and TRBJ1-1; D gene unclear. V lost 7 bases to trimming and J lost 6 bases, with 18 bases between them. The CDR3 is 14 amino acids. Germline V CDR1 and CDR2: LNHDA, SQIVND (reference sequence). The CDR3 loop reads CASTPRWQSSEAFF. In nucleotides, the CDR3 is TGTGCCAGTACCCCGAGGTGGCAGTCCTCTGAAGCTTTCTTT.